The 22 T cell receptor beta chains reported below all come from one sample, sequenced in a study of cytomegalovirus exposure and HLA in healthy donors. The PCR was carried out with 60 Vbeta primers and 13 Jbeta primers. Data came from immunoSEQ multiplex PCR; TCRdb stores just in-frame clones and leaves some out. The data contain approximately 240,000 clones, approximately 82% of them singletons. The sample comprised PBMCs. The receptors originated from a woman aged 40 to 50 in good health and CMV-seronegative.

This clone has a handful of counts. The V gene is TRBV21-1, the J gene TRBJ2-5; the D segment call TRBD1 is taken from the table without a DNA check. TRBV21-1 is classified as a pseudogene. This CDR3 spans 17 amino acids. The CDR3 DNA reads TGTGCCAGCAGCAACATCCCGGCGACAGCATGGGAAGAGACCCAGTACTTC. Translating gives CASSNIPATAWEETQYF.

DNA of the CDR3: TGTGCCAGCAGATCAGGGGTTCGAGGGCCCCAGCATTTT. Residues: CASRSGVRGPQHF. The chain has TRBV27 and TRBJ1-5; a weak D match, TRBD1 (6 bases). Per germline, CDR1 MNHEY and CDR2 SMNVEV (reference sequence). The CDR3 has 13 amino acids. Trimming shortened V by 6 bases and J by 9 bases, and 15 bases separated the two germline ends.

This clone was detected only a few times. The rearrangement links TRBV29-1 to TRBJ1-1, with D unresolved. There are 11 residues in the CDR3. The V end lost 4 bases, the J end lost 4 bases, and 7 bases lay between the germline ends. Germline CDR1 is SQVTM and CDR2 is ANQGSEA. The CDR3 sequence is CSVVEGTEAFF. The CDR3 DNA is TGCAGCGTTGTTGAGGGCACTGAAGCTTTCTTT. Filled out from reference TRBV29-1 and TRBJ1-1, the complete variable domain reads SAVISQKPSRDICQRGTSLTIQCQVDSQVTMMFWYRQQPGQSLTLIATANQGSEATYESGFVIDKFPISRPNLTFSTLTVSNMSPEDSSIYLCSVVEGTEAFFGQGTRLTVV.

The table lists this clone with a few counts. The rearrangement links TRBV6-1 to TRBJ1-6; no firm D call. V dropped 1 base and J dropped 6 bases, with 7 bases sitting between them. The CDR3 is made up of 14 amino acids. Germline CDR1 and CDR2: MNHNS and SASEGT. This chain's CDR3 is CASSEVTGNSPLHF. The CDR3, as DNA: TGTGCCAGCAGTGAAGTAACCGGTAATTCACCCCTCCACTTT.

The J gene is TRBJ1-2, the V gene TRBV5-6; tentative D call: TRBD1 (6 bases). V lost 2 bases to trimming and J lost 4 bases, with 15 bases between them. Per germline, CDR1 SGHDT and CDR2 YYEEEE. This CDR3 has 15 amino acids. CDR3 in DNA: TGTGCCAGCAGCTTCGTGGGGGCCCGGGTCTATGGCTACACCTTC. Amino acid sequence: CASSFVGARVYGYTF.

CDR3 region: CASSVVAGGARTGELFF. In nucleotides, the CDR3 is TGTGCCAGCAGCGTAGTGGCCGGGGGGGCCAGGACCGGGGAGCTGTTTTTT. The chain recombines TRBV9 with TRBJ2-2; 8 nucleotides align to TRBD2. Germline CDR1 reads SGDLS; CDR2 reads YYNGEE. Trimming took 0 bases from V and 5 from J; bases not matched to a gene: 9. CDR3 length equals 17 residues.

In this sample, this clone turned up once. This chain uses TRBV2 with TRBJ2-5; D is unclear. Germline lookup yields CDR1 SNHLY and CDR2 FYNNEI. V lost 7 bases and J lost 5, with 11 bases in between. This CDR3 is 12 amino acids long. The CDR3 here is CASKQRTETQYF. CDR3 nucleotide sequence: TGTGCCAGCAAGCAGCGAACGGAGACCCAGTACTTC.

The chain uses TRBV7-9 and TRBJ2-2; 8 bases map to TRBD1. Germline V lookup: CDR1 SEHNR, CDR2 FQNEAQ (reference sequence). The CDR3 has 17 residues. V shed 4 bases, J shed 0 bases, and the junction held 7 bases outside the gene matches. CDR3 nucleotides: TGTGCCAGCAGCTCAGGGGGCCTGGGCGCGAACACCGGGGAGCTGTTTTTT. It translates to CASSSGGLGANTGELFF.

The count of this clone is one. The chain links TRBV7-6 to TRBJ2-5; perhaps TRBD1 as D (5 bases). The V end lost 2 bases, the J end lost 4 bases, and 8 bases lay between the germline ends. This CDR3 is 13 amino acids long. Germline loops: CDR1 SGHVS, CDR2 FNYEAQ. CDR3 sequence (DNA): TGTGCCAGCAGCTTATTGCAGGGAGAGACCCAGTACTTC. Amino acid sequence: CASSLLQGETQYF.

The V and J genes are TRBV5-1 and TRBJ2-3; no clear D. CDR1 is SGHRS and CDR2 is YFSETQ in the germline V gene. Trimming removed 0 bases from V and 2 bases from J, with 16 bases in between. CDR3 length: 17 residues. CDR3 sequence reads: CASSLGWRSDVTDTQYF. In nucleotides, the CDR3 is TGCGCCAGCAGCTTGGGGTGGAGATCTGATGTCACAGATACGCAGTATTTT.

This chain connects TRBV6-4 to TRBJ2-1; TRBD2 agrees at 12 bases. J gave up 3 bases and V 4 bases, and 4 bases lay outside the gene matches. Germline V lookup: CDR1 MRHNA, CDR2 SNTAGT. The CDR3 is 16 amino acids. CDR3 protein: CASSAASGGVYNEQFF. DNA of the CDR3: TGTGCCAGCAGTGCGGCTAGCGGGGGGGTCTACAATGAGCAGTTCTTC.

The chain is built from TRBV28 and TRBJ2-3; D not resolved. V gave up 4 bases and J gave up 4 bases, with 6 bases separating them. Germline CDR1 reads MDHEN; CDR2 reads SYDVKM. The CDR3 is 12 amino acids. As DNA, the CDR3 is TGTGCCAGCAGTTCCACTTCAGATACGCAGTATTTT. It encodes CASSSTSDTQYF.

V and J are TRBV7-8 and TRBJ2-7; TRBD1 might be the D (5 bases). In germline, CDR1 is SGHVS, CDR2 FQNEAQ. This CDR3 spans 15 amino acids. V lost 3 bases and J 2 bases, leaving 14 bases between the germline ends. The CDR3, as DNA: TGTGCCAGCAGCTTGAAAAGGGGCCCTACCTACGAGCAGTACTTC. It is translated as CASSLKRGPTYEQYF.

This clone showed up just once. The chain couples TRBV6-1 to TRBJ1-1; 7 bases map to TRBD1. V shed 7 bases, J shed 2 bases, and the junction held 7 bases outside the gene matches. The CDR3 consists of 14 residues. Germline V lookup: CDR1 MNHNS, CDR2 SASEGT. CDR3 amino acids: CASTQTGSNTEAFF. The CDR3 bases are TGTGCCAGCACCCAGACAGGGTCTAACACTGAAGCTTTCTTT.

V and J are TRBV6-5 and TRBJ1-1, with a tentative D call TRBD1 (5 bases). In germline, CDR1 is MNHEY, CDR2 SVGAGI. This CDR3 has 14 residues. The V gene lost 5 bases and the J gene lost 0 bases, with 10 bases spanning the gap. The CDR3 nucleotides are TGTGCCAGCAGTAGACAGTCCATGAACACTGAAGCTTTCTTT. Encoded protein: CASSRQSMNTEAFF.

The rearrangement uses TRBV2 and TRBJ2-7; tentatively, D is TRBD2 (6 bases). CDR1 and CDR2 from the germline V gene are SNHLY and FYNNEI. This CDR3 comprises 15 residues. V gave up 3 bases and J gave up 4 bases, with 16 bases separating them. As DNA, the CDR3 is TGTGCCAGCAGTGAGGAAGGGACTGAAACTTACGAGCAGTACTTC. Its protein product is CASSEEGTETYEQYF. Based on the CDR3 plus reference TRBV2 and TRBJ2-7, the full variable domain is EPEVTQTPSHQVTQMGQEVILRCVPISNHLYFYWYRQILGQKVEFLVSFYNNEISEKSEIFDDQFSVERPDGSNFTLKIRSTKLEDSAMYFCASSEEGTETYEQYFGPGTRLTVT.

The genes are TRBV11-2 and TRBJ1-2; 9 bases line up with TRBD1. The CDR3 is 15 residues long. V gave up 2 bases and J gave up 4 bases; unmatched junction bases: 5. CDR1 SGHAT and CDR2 FQNNGV come from the germline V gene. CDR3 region: CASSLFGDRAYGYTF. The CDR3 nucleotides read TGTGCCAGCAGCTTATTTGGGGACAGGGCCTATGGCTACACCTTC.

The V call is TRBV7-8, the J call TRBJ2-5; the match to TRBD1 covers 8 bases. TRBJ2-7 explains the end of the DNA better; the J call may be wrong. Germline assignment: CDR1 SGHVS and CDR2 FQNEAQ. The length of the CDR3 is 15 residues. The CDR3 bases are TGTGCCAGCAGCCAACCGGGGACAGGATTTTACGAGCAGTACTTC. Translating it yields CASSQPGTGFYEQYF.

V is TRBV14 and J is TRBJ2-7; 9 bases are shared with TRBD1. V shed 2 bases and J 5 bases; nucleotides not matched to a gene: 7. CDR1 and CDR2 from the germline V gene are SGHDN and FVKESK. This CDR3 contains 15 residues. The CDR3 reads CASSQTGGWFDEQYF. The CDR3 nucleotides are TGTGCCAGCAGCCAAACAGGGGGCTGGTTCGACGAGCAGTACTTC.

The V and J genes are TRBV7-2 and TRBJ2-5; 12 bases are shared with TRBD2. Germline CDR1 reads SGHTA; CDR2 reads FQGNSA. The V gene end was trimmed by 3 bases and the J gene end by 5 bases; junction bases not matched to a gene: 7. The CDR3 has 16 residues. The CDR3 DNA is TGTGCCAGCAGCTTGCGACTAGCGGGGGTAGGGGAGACCCAGTACTTC. Its protein product is CASSLRLAGVGETQYF.

CDR3: CASSPVGTGDQPQHF. The CDR3 DNA reads as TGCGCCAGCAGCCCAGTCGGGACAGGGGATCAGCCCCAGCATTTT. The chain recombines TRBV5-1 with TRBJ1-5; 10 bases fit TRBD1. In germline, CDR1 is SGHRS, CDR2 YFSETQ. J was trimmed by 5 bases and V by 4 bases; bases with no gene match: 6. CDR3 length equals 15 residues.

The V call is TRBV5-4, the J call TRBJ1-1; D ambiguous. V lost 0 bases and J lost 1, with 7 bases in between. Germline V gene sequence: CDR1 SGHNT, CDR2 YYREEE (reference sequence). The CDR3 has 14 amino acids. The CDR3 protein is CASSLVQPNTEAFF. CDR3 in DNA: TGTGCCAGCAGCTTGGTACAGCCGAACACTGAAGCTTTCTTT.